The clone carrying this TCR beta chain showed up just a few times. Its antigen remains unidentified. These data are taken from a study of cytomegalovirus exposure and HLA in healthy donors. Use of 60 Vbeta and 13 Jbeta primers characterized the PCR. Repertoires were generated with immunoSEQ multiplex PCR, while TCRdb's copy carries only in-frame clones and drops some. The sample has 95,000 to 100,000 clones; about 80% are singletons. Deletions cut 3 bases from V and 4 bases from J, with 13 bases between. The CDR3 sequence is 14 residues long. The germline V gene has CDR1 KGHSH and CDR2 LQKENI. Study observations and caveats: Among TCR beta chains, those listed as cytomegalovirus-associated numbered about 160.

The sample consisted of PBMCs. The receptor's source is a man aged 35 to 55 in good health and CMV-seronegative. The chain uses TRBV18 and TRBJ2-7; maybe TRBD1 (6 bases). CDR3: CASSPWGTRYEQYF. CDR3 DNA sequence: TGTGCCAGCTCACCTTGGGGGACAAGATACGAGCAGTACTTC.